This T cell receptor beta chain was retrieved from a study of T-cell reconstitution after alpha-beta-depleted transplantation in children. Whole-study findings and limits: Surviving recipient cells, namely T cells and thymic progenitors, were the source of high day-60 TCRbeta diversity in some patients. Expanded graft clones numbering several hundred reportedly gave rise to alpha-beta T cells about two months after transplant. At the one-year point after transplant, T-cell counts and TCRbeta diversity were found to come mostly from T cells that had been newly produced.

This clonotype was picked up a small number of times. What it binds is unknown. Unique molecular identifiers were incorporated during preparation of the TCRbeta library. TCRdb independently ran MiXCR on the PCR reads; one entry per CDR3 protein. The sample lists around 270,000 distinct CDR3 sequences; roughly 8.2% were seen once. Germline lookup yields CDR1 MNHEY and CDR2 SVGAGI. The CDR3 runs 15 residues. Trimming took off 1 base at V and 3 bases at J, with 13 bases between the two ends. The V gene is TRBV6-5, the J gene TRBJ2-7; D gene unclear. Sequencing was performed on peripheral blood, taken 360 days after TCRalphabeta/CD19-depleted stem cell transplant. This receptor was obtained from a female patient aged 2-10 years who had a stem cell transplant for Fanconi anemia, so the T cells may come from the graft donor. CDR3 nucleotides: TGTGCCAGCAGTTACTTGCCCTTGACGGTCTACGAGCAGTACTTC. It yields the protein CASSYLPLTVYEQYF.